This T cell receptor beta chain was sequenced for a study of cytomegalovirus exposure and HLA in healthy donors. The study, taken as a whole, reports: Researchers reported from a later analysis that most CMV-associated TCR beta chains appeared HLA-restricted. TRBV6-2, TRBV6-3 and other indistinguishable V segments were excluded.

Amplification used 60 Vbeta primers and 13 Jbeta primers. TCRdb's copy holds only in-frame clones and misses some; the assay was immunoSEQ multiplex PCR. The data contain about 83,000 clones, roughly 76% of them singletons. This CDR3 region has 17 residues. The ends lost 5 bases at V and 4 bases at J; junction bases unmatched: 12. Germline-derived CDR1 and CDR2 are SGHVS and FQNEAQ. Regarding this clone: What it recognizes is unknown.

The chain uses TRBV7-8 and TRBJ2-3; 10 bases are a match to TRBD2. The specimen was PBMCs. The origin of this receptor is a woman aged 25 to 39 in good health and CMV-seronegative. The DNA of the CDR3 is TGTGCCAGCAGCAAACATCCGGGACTAGCGCCGCCAGATACGCAGTATTTT. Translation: CASSKHPGLAPPDTQYF.